This section outlines one T cell receptor (beta chain) sequence together with its context. Antigen specificity is unknown. These data originate in a study of CD8 T cells in Susac syndrome. Study conclusions and caveats: It was acknowledged in the study that its TCR sequencing and HLA analysis involved a relatively small number of individuals.

TCR beta sequencing was performed on blood CD8+ and CD4+ T cells. TEMRA cells underwent FACS enrichment and CD8+ and CD4+ T cells underwent negative isolation. Roughly 0.5 to 1 ug RNA was reverse transcribed with random hexamers. The CDR3 of TCR beta was amplified by immunoSEQ multiplex PCR across 54 Vbeta and 13 Jbeta. MiXCR was run by TCRdb on the immunoSEQ multiplex PCR reads, yielding one entry per CDR3 protein. The sample gives around 300,000 distinct CDR3 sequences, 70% to 90% of which show up once; around 0.2% is in the top ten. Germline trimming cut 8 bases from V and 6 bases from J; bases unmatched to any gene: 11. Germline V gene sequence: CDR1 MDHEN, CDR2 SYDVKM. The CDR3 has 15 residues.

The chain joins TRBV28 to TRBJ1-5, with 9 positions matching TRBD1. The sequenced material came from CD8+ T cells from PBMCs. The TCR was taken from a human donor with multiple sclerosis. This CDR3 reads CASFTEYRGLQPQHF. In DNA form, the CDR3 reads TGTGCCAGCTTTACAGAATACAGGGGGCTTCAGCCCCAGCATTTT. Full variable domain (remainder filled in from reference TRBV28 and TRBJ1-5): DVKVTQSSRYLVKRTGEKVFLECVQDMDHENMFWYRQDPGLGLRLIYFSYDVKMKEKGDIPEGYSVSREKKERFSLILESASTNQTSMYLCASFTEYRGLQPQHFGDGTRLSIL.